A selection of T cell receptor beta chains follows, all from one sample in a study of blood T cells in healthy people across ages. TCRdb itself ran the 5' RACE reads through MiXCR, one entry per CDR3 protein. The table shows roughly 1.4 million distinct CDR3 sequences, with 59% occurring only once. What was sequenced was blood. Receptors originate from a man younger than 35 in good health. Each CDR3 is given with its conserved first and last residue. The order of the fields is V gene, clone size, J gene, D gene, CDR3 length, CDR3 protein, CDR3 DNA. A D gene is named only where the DNA matches it firmly. Rows give clone size only sometimes, using once, few, many, or a class for an expanded clone.

TRBV2,-,TRBJ2-2,-,15,CASSEIQINTGELFF,TGTGCCAGCAGTGAGATTCAAATCAACACCGGGGAGCTGTTTTTT
TRBV20-1,-,TRBJ1-2,-,11,CSAELGRGYTF,TGCAGTGCGGAACTTGGACGTGGCTACACCTTC
TRBV2,-,TRBJ2-7,TRBD2,14,CASNRLAGGGEQYF,TGTGCCAGCAACCGACTAGCGGGAGGGGGCGAGCAGTACTTC
TRBV5-5,-,TRBJ2-3,-,17,CASSFGSGTSSTDTQYF,TGTGCCAGCAGCTTCGGGTCCGGGACCTCTAGCACAGATACGCAGTATTTT
TRBV29-1,-,TRBJ2-7,TRBD2,15,CSVELSGSSYNEQYF,TGCAGCGTTGAATTGAGCGGGAGCTCCTACAATGAGCAGTACTTC
TRBV12-3/TRBV12-4,-,TRBJ2-3,TRBD2,18,CASSLFLRGGLPTDTQYF,TGTGCCAGCAGTTTATTTCTTCGGGGGGGACTGCCCACAGATACGCAGTATTTT
TRBV7-9,-,TRBJ1-4,TRBD1,17,CASSFRTGGATNEKLFF,TGTGCCAGCAGCTTCCGGACAGGGGGGGCAACTAATGAAAAACTGTTTTTT
TRBV7-9,once,TRBJ2-3,-,13,CASSLYPTDTQYF,TGTGCCAGCAGCTTATACCCCACAGATACGCAGTATTTT
TRBV4-1,-,TRBJ1-6,-,16,CASSPILSPRYSPLHF,TGCGCCAGCAGCCCAATATTATCCCCAAGGTACTCACCCCTCCACTTT
TRBV4-2,-,TRBJ2-3,TRBD2,15,CASSQVPGGGDTQYF,TGTGCCAGCAGCCAAGTTCCGGGGGGGGGAGATACGCAGTATTTT
TRBV4-1,-,TRBJ2-7,TRBD2,18,CASSQVKVGLAGANEQYF,TGCGCCAGCAGCCAAGTAAAGGTAGGGCTAGCGGGAGCCAATGAGCAGTACTTC
TRBV20-1,-,TRBJ1-2,-,15,CSARDTQTGIYGYTF,TGCAGTGCTAGAGATACGCAGACAGGAATATATGGCTACACCTTC
TRBV7-2,-,TRBJ2-3,TRBD2,15,CASSLDARGTYTQYF,TGTGCCAGCAGCTTAGATGCGCGGGGGACCTATACGCAGTATTTT
TRBV7-9,-,TRBJ2-5,-,12,CASSLTGQEQYF,TGTGCCAGCAGCCTTACAGGGCAAGAGCAGTACTTC
TRBV6-1,-,TRBJ2-3,-,13,CAFGDMLTDTQYF,TGTGCCTTTGGCGATATGCTCACAGATACGCAGTATTTT
TRBV29-1,few,TRBJ2-7,-,16,CSVEVLRVAGDYEQYF,TGCAGCGTTGAAGTTCTTCGAGTAGCCGGAGACTACGAGCAGTACTTC
TRBV3-1,-,TRBJ2-7,-,18,CASSRLLPVAGDSYEQYF,TGTGCCAGCAGCCGACTGCTCCCTGTGGCGGGTGACTCCTACGAGCAGTACTTC
TRBV6-6,-,TRBJ1-1,-,12,CASSYRATEAFF,TGTGCCAGCAGTTACCGTGCCACTGAAGCTTTCTTT
TRBV4-3,-,TRBJ2-1,TRBD1,14,CASSQDGQVDEQFF,TGCGCCAGCAGCCAAGACGGACAGGTGGATGAGCAGTTCTTC
TRBV27,-,TRBJ2-5,-,14,CASSLFTDQETQYF,TGTGCCAGCAGTTTATTTACGGACCAAGAGACCCAGTACTTC
TRBV12-3/TRBV12-4,-,TRBJ1-1,TRBD1,12,CASSRGQGAAFF,TGTGCCAGCAGTAGGGGACAGGGGGCCGCTTTCTTT
TRBV11-2,-,TRBJ1-1,-,14,CASSLAQVRTEAFF,TGTGCCAGCAGCTTAGCTCAGGTCCGCACTGAAGCTTTCTTT